One sample yielded the 22 T cell receptor beta chains listed below, sequenced in a study of CD8+ T cells in alopecia areata. Reverse transcription of extracted RNA yielded cDNA, which provided the sequencing template. Repertoires were generated with immunoSEQ multiplex PCR, while TCRdb's copy carries only in-frame clones and drops some. The repertoire holds more than 110,000 clones, with around 58% as singletons. The input for sequencing was CD4+ T cells sorted from blood, taken at week 0. These receptors came from a human donor with alopecia areata.

The V gene is TRBV5-1, the J gene TRBJ2-1; D remains ambiguous. Per the germline V gene, CDR1 is SGHRS and CDR2 is YFSETQ. This CDR3 comprises 13 residues. The germline V and J ends were trimmed by 0 bases and 3 bases, with 4 bases remaining between them. CDR3 amino acids: CASSLGSYNEQFF. The CDR3 DNA reads as TGCGCCAGCAGCTTGGGCAGCTACAATGAGCAGTTCTTC.

V and J are TRBV11-2 and TRBJ1-1, with D possibly matching TRBD1 (6 bases). Deletions cut 3 bases from V and 7 bases from J, with 24 bases between. Germline V gene data show CDR1 as SGHAT and CDR2 as FQNNGV. The CDR3 is 17 amino acids. The DNA of the CDR3 is TGTGCCAGCAGCTTCCTTATATCACCGGGACAAGGAGGTGAAGCTTTCTTT. Translating it yields CASSFLISPGQGGEAFF.

This chain connects TRBV5-6 to TRBJ2-1, with D hard to call. CDR1 and CDR2 (germline): SGHDT, YYEEEE. The CDR3 is made up of 15 amino acids. With 0 bases removed from V and 2 bases from J, the gap between germline ends came to 9 bases. The DNA for the CDR3 is TGTGCCAGCAGCTTGGATCCACCCACCTACAATGAGCAGTTCTTC. Amino acid sequence: CASSLDPPTYNEQFF.

The chain combines TRBV25-1 with TRBJ1-5; D unresolved. This CDR3 region has 15 residues. Germline CDR1 MGHDK, CDR2 SYGVNS. Trimming left V 1 base short and J 6 bases short, with 13 bases between. CDR3 DNA: TGTGCCAGCAGTGAATCGGCCAGAGATGGTCAGCCCCAGCATTTT. Translating gives CASSESARDGQPQHF. The full variable domain, completed using reference TRBV25-1 and TRBJ1-5, is EADIYQTPRYLVIGTGKKITLECSQTMGHDKMYWYQQDPGMELHLIHYSYGVNSTEKGDLSSESTVSRIRTEHFPLTLESARPSHTSQYLCASSESARDGQPQHFGDGTRLSIL.

The CDR3 nucleotides read TGTGCCAGCAACCTCCAGGGGACCGGGGAGCTGTTTTTT. It yields the protein CASNLQGTGELFF. This chain connects TRBV27 to TRBJ2-2; possible D gene TRBD1, 6 bases. CDR3 length: 13 residues. Germline V gives CDR1 MNHEY, CDR2 SMNVEV (reference sequence). V was trimmed by 7 bases and J by 5 bases, leaving 11 bases between them.

The rearrangement joins TRBV29-1 to TRBJ2-7, with 7 bases matching TRBD2. Germline V gives CDR1 SQVTM, CDR2 ANQGSEA. The CDR3 is 14 amino acids. The ends lost 5 bases at V and 4 bases at J; junction bases unmatched: 11. CDR3 region: CSVSTGGTDYEQYF. The CDR3, as DNA: TGCAGCGTTTCGACCGGGGGGACCGATTACGAGCAGTACTTC.

This clone was seen only a few times. The gene calls are TRBV2 and TRBJ1-2, with D uncertain. Per germline, CDR1 SNHLY and CDR2 FYNNEI. This CDR3 is built from 11 residues. Deletions cut 6 bases from V and 8 bases from J, with 10 bases between. The CDR3 region is CASRDPGGYTF. The CDR3, as DNA: TGTGCCAGCAGGGACCCCGGCGGCTACACCTTC.

This chain joins TRBV15 and TRBJ2-1; D is uncertain. The CDR3 loop spans 15 amino acids. The V gene lost 0 bases and the J gene lost 8 bases, with 14 bases spanning the gap. Germline CDR1 reads LNHNV; CDR2 reads YYDKDF (reference sequence). Here the CDR3 reads CATSRDRLQSHEQFF. Written as DNA, the CDR3 is TGTGCCACCAGCAGAGATAGGTTACAAAGCCATGAGCAGTTCTTC.

This clone was recorded only once. The V call is TRBV7-2, the J call TRBJ2-6, with unresolved D. Germline values: CDR1 SGHTA, CDR2 FQGNSA. The CDR3 runs to 13 residues. V dropped 8 bases and J dropped 0 bases, with 5 bases sitting between them. Here the CDR3 reads CASQDSGANVLTF. Here the CDR3 DNA reads TGTGCCAGCCAAGACTCTGGGGCCAACGTCCTGACTTTC.

The V gene is TRBV19, the J gene TRBJ1-5, with a tentative D call TRBD1 (5 bases). Germline V gene data show CDR1 as LNHDA and CDR2 as SQIVND (reference sequence). CDR3 length: 13 residues. Trimming removed 10 bases from V and 7 bases from J, with 17 bases in between. The CDR3 region is CATRGGGRQPQHF. For the CDR3, the DNA is TGTGCCACCCGGGGGGGAGGTAGGCAGCCCCAGCATTTT. Looking up the rest from reference TRBV19 and TRBJ1-5 gives the full variable domain: DGGITQSPKYLFRKEGQNVTLSCEQNLNHDAMYWYRQDPGQGLRLIYYSQIVNDFQKGDIAEGYSVSREKKESFPLTVTSAQKNPTAFYLCATRGGGRQPQHFGDGTRLSIL.

The V gene is TRBV29-1, the J gene TRBJ1-6; TRBD1 agrees at 9 bases. This CDR3 contains 13 residues. Germline lookup yields CDR1 SQVTM and CDR2 ANQGSEA. V dropped 4 bases and J dropped 8; count of bases not matched to a gene: 3. CDR3 in DNA: TGCAGCGTTGGGGACAGGGCGGATTCACCCCTCCACTTT. Translated: CSVGDRADSPLHF.

The sample holds a few counts of this clone. V and J are TRBV25-1 and TRBJ2-1; 7 bases line up with TRBD1. Germline CDR1 is MGHDK and CDR2 is SYGVNS. The J segment lost 4 bases and the V segment lost 6 bases, leaving 6 bases of the junction unmatched. The CDR3 has 14 residues. Here the CDR3 DNA reads TGTGCCAGCAGAAAGGGGGCCGGGTACAATGAGCAGTTCTTC. Its protein product is CASRKGAGYNEQFF. The whole variable domain, remainder taken from reference TRBV25-1 and TRBJ2-1, is EADIYQTPRYLVIGTGKKITLECSQTMGHDKMYWYQQDPGMELHLIHYSYGVNSTEKGDLSSESTVSRIRTEHFPLTLESARPSHTSQYLCASRKGAGYNEQFFGPGTRLTVL.

The chain recombines TRBV5-1 with TRBJ2-7; D gene uncertain. The V gene's germline CDR1 is SGHRS and CDR2 YFSETQ. The CDR3 totals 14 residues. The germline V and J ends were trimmed by 0 bases and 3 bases, with 10 bases remaining between them. For the CDR3, the DNA is TGCGCCAGCAGCTTGGCCGAGCAGGTCTACGAGCAGTACTTC. Translating it yields CASSLAEQVYEQYF.

V gene TRBV30 combines with J gene TRBJ1-2; D is undetermined. The V end lost 2 bases, the J end lost 4 bases, and 11 bases lay between the germline ends. The germline V gene has CDR1 GTSNPN and CDR2 SVGIG (reference sequence). This CDR3 comprises 13 residues. The CDR3 is CAWSPPSGYGYTF. The CDR3, as DNA: TGTGCCTGGAGTCCCCCAAGCGGCTATGGCTACACCTTC.

V gene TRBV4-3 combines with J gene TRBJ2-5; D uncertain. The germline V gene has CDR1 LGHNA and CDR2 YSLEER. Trimming shortened V by 1 base and J by 4 bases, and 13 bases separated the two germline ends. The CDR3 loop spans 15 amino acids. Written as DNA, the CDR3 is TGCGCCAGCAGCCAAGGAAGAACCGGGCTAGAGACCCAGTACTTC. This gives the protein CASSQGRTGLETQYF.

This chain uses TRBV29-1 with TRBJ1-4; 11 bases are a match to TRBD1. Germline trimming cut 7 bases from V and 8 bases from J; bases unmatched to any gene: 3. The CDR3 has 12 residues. The germline gives CDR1 SQVTM, CDR2 ANQGSEA. CDR3 sequence reads: CSAGQGDEKLFF. CDR3 in DNA: TGCAGCGCGGGACAGGGGGACGAAAAACTGTTTTTT.

This clone was counted a few times. The V gene is TRBV5-1, the J gene TRBJ2-3; tentatively, D is TRBD1 (7 bases). Germline V gene sequence: CDR1 SGHRS, CDR2 YFSETQ. This CDR3 has 15 residues. The V gene lost 2 bases and the J gene lost 1 base, with 11 bases spanning the gap. CDR3 bases: TGCGCCAGCAGCTTCGGCAGGGGGGGCACAGATACGCAGTATTTT. Encoded protein: CASSFGRGGTDTQYF.

The chain uses TRBV5-4 and TRBJ2-7; D is ambiguous. Germline assignment: CDR1 SGHNT and CDR2 YYREEE (reference sequence). The CDR3 totals 13 residues. Deletions cut 3 bases from V and 2 bases from J, with 9 bases between. DNA of the CDR3: TGTGCCAGCAGCTCCCGTACGGCCTACGAGCAGTACTTC. Translated, it gives CASSSRTAYEQYF.

This clone was counted a single time. This chain links TRBV2 with TRBJ2-5, with D possibly matching TRBD2 (6 bases). Germline values: CDR1 SNHLY, CDR2 FYNNEI. The CDR3 is made up of 11 amino acids. V was trimmed by 9 bases and J by 5 bases, leaving 10 bases between them. The CDR3 loop reads CASSGRETQYF. In DNA form, the CDR3 reads TGTGCCAGTTCGGGGAGGGAGACCCAGTACTTC.

The CDR3 reads CASRDPRGQVQPQHF. For the CDR3, the DNA is TGTGCCAGCAGAGACCCCAGGGGGCAGGTTCAGCCCCAGCATTTT. The chain recombines TRBV2 with TRBJ1-5; 8 nucleotides agree with TRBD1. V was clipped by 6 bases and J by 6 bases; unmatched bases: 10. The CDR3 runs 15 residues. Germline CDR1 is SNHLY and CDR2 is FYNNEI. Drawing the rest from reference TRBV2 and TRBJ1-5, the complete variable domain is EPEVTQTPSHQVTQMGQEVILRCVPISNHLYFYWYRQILGQKVEFLVSFYNNEISEKSEIFDDQFSVERPDGSNFTLKIRSTKLEDSAMYFCASRDPRGQVQPQHFGDGTRLSIL.

The J gene is TRBJ2-1, the V gene TRBV29-1, with 7 bases identical to TRBD2. Unmatched junction bases numbered 7, after V lost 2 bases and J lost 3 bases. CDR1 SQVTM and CDR2 ANQGSEA come from the germline V gene. The CDR3 is 15 residues long. In DNA form, the CDR3 reads TGCAGCGTTGAAAGGTCGGGGGGTTTCTACAATGAGCAGTTCTTC. Protein: CSVERSGGFYNEQFF.

This clone has more than one count but fewer than ten. This chain uses TRBV30 with TRBJ2-3; 8 bases align to TRBD1. This CDR3 contains 19 residues. Germline V gene data show CDR1 as GTSNPN and CDR2 as SVGIG (reference sequence). V lost 0 bases and J lost 3; bases outside the gene matches: 17. CDR3: CAWSVRPRWGTGNTDTQYF. CDR3 nucleotides: TGTGCCTGGAGTGTTCGTCCCCGGTGGGGGACAGGTAATACAGATACGCAGTATTTT.